The 30 T cell receptor beta chains presented below share a single source sample, sequenced in a study of shared clonotypes between healthy human individuals. Repertoires were generated with immunoSEQ multiplex PCR, while TCRdb's copy carries only in-frame clones and drops some. The sample holds 2 million to 2.5 million clones, approximately 95% seen once. The sequencing input was naive CD4+ T cells sorted from blood. Subset indicated: CD45RA+ positively selected. The receptors derive from a man between 18 and 29 years old in good health.

The V call is TRBV4-1, the J call TRBJ1-1; D unclear. Trimming took off 0 bases at V and 11 bases at J, with 7 bases between the two ends. The CDR3 contains 11 residues. Looked up from germline, CDR1 is MGHRA and CDR2 is YSYEKL. CDR3 in amino acids: CASSQEGRAFF. CDR3 coding DNA: TGCGCCAGCAGCCAAGAGGGTCGGGCTTTCTTT.

The chain links TRBV5-1 to TRBJ2-5; 10 positions match TRBD1. V was clipped by 1 base and J by 5 bases; unmatched bases: 5. The germline V gene has CDR1 SGHRS and CDR2 YFSETQ. The CDR3 has 15 amino acids. The CDR3 region is CASSLTGTGDETQYF. The CDR3 bases are TGCGCCAGCAGCTTGACCGGGACAGGGGACGAGACCCAGTACTTC.

V gene TRBV4-3 combines with J gene TRBJ1-2; 9 bases are shared with TRBD1. This CDR3 comprises 16 residues. The V segment lost 4 bases and the J segment 4 bases; nucleotides outside the gene matches: 10. Germline lookup yields CDR1 LGHNA and CDR2 YSLEER. The CDR3 here is CASSPRGTGYFYGYTF. CDR3 DNA: TGCGCCAGCAGCCCGCGTGGGACAGGGTATTTCTATGGCTACACCTTC.

CDR3 sequence reads: CASSRDGQETSYNEQFF. In DNA form, the CDR3 reads TGTGCCAGTAGTAGGGATGGACAGGAGACCTCCTACAATGAGCAGTTCTTC. This chain connects TRBV19 to TRBJ2-1; 7 positions agree with TRBD1. V was pared by 4 bases and J by 0 bases, with 9 bases of the junction left unmatched. The CDR3 extends over 17 amino acids. CDR1 is LNHDA and CDR2 is SQIVND in the germline V gene (reference sequence).

The chain joins TRBV7-8 to TRBJ1-2; D is undetermined. Trimming removed 3 bases from V and 0 bases from J, with 14 bases in between. This CDR3 is 16 amino acids long. From germline, CDR1 is SGHVS and CDR2 FQNEAQ. CDR3 nucleotides: TGTGCCAGCAGCTTGATTCCACGGAACCCTAACTATGGCTACACCTTC. The encoded protein is CASSLIPRNPNYGYTF.

This clone was observed once. V gene TRBV19 combines with J gene TRBJ1-1, with 9 nucleotides matching TRBD1. Germline V gene lookup returns CDR1 LNHDA and CDR2 SQIVND (reference sequence). The CDR3 length is 15 residues. Trimming cost V 4 bases and J 2 bases; bases outside gene matches: 5. The CDR3 nucleotides are TGTGCCAGTAGTAGCATGGGACAGGGCAACACTGAAGCTTTCTTT. Translating gives CASSSMGQGNTEAFF.

This rearrangement joins TRBV28 to TRBJ2-1; D is perhaps TRBD2 (6 bases). The CDR3 sequence is 19 residues long. Germline loops: CDR1 MDHEN, CDR2 SYDVKM. Deletions cut 3 bases from V and 0 bases from J, with 21 bases between. CDR3 DNA: TGTGCCAGCAGTTTTCTGAGCCCAACCCCCGGGAGCTCCTACAATGAGCAGTTCTTC. Its translation: CASSFLSPTPGSSYNEQFF.

The V gene is TRBV2, the J gene TRBJ1-2; D gene unclear. CDR3 length: 11 amino acids. The germline gives CDR1 SNHLY, CDR2 FYNNEI. V lost 4 bases, J lost 7 bases, and 7 bases lay in between. CDR3 loop: CASSGRIGYTF. The CDR3 DNA follows: TGTGCCAGCAGTGGTCGGATTGGCTACACCTTC.

This clone was seen once. The chain recombines TRBV19 with TRBJ1-1; D gene unclear. V lost 1 base, J lost 2 bases, and 11 bases lay in between. CDR3 length: 15 amino acids. Per the germline V gene, CDR1 is LNHDA and CDR2 is SQIVND (reference sequence). The CDR3 nucleotides are TGTGCCAGTAGTATAGGGCGGCAGACAAACACTGAAGCTTTCTTT. It codes for CASSIGRQTNTEAFF.

The table lists this clone with a count of one. V and J are TRBV6-1 and TRBJ2-7; 10 bases agree with TRBD2. Germline-derived CDR1 and CDR2 are MNHNS and SASEGT. The CDR3 totals 13 residues. Trimming removed 8 bases from V and 4 bases from J; junction bases left unmatched: 5. CDR3 region: CASDLAGGYEQYF. As DNA, the CDR3 is TGTGCCAGCGACTTAGCGGGAGGATACGAGCAGTACTTC.

This sequence joins TRBV9 and TRBJ1-4, with D unresolved. V lost 0 bases and J lost 6, with 15 bases in between. Germline lookup yields CDR1 SGDLS and CDR2 YYNGEE. The CDR3 runs 16 residues. The CDR3 region is CASSVVAGAHDEKLFF. The CDR3 region has the DNA TGTGCCAGCAGCGTAGTAGCTGGAGCCCACGATGAAAAACTGTTTTTT.

This sequence joins TRBV18 and TRBJ2-2; tentatively, D is TRBD1 (5 bases). Germline V lookup: CDR1 KGHSH, CDR2 LQKENI. The CDR3 is 13 amino acids. V was trimmed by 1 base and J by 6 bases, leaving 6 bases between them. In nucleotides, the CDR3 is TGTGCCAGCTCACCACAGGGGTCCGGGGAGCTGTTTTTT. Its protein is CASSPQGSGELFF.

This chain uses TRBV6-5 with TRBJ2-7; 15 nucleotides align to TRBD2. The CDR3 loop spans 16 amino acids. The junction had 8 bases not matched to a gene; V was cut back by 2 bases and J by 9 bases. CDR1 is MNHEY, CDR2 SVGAGI, per germline. CDR3 protein: CASSYRGTSGRLRQYF. CDR3 DNA: TGTGCCAGCAGTTACCGCGGGACTAGCGGGAGGCTTAGGCAGTACTTC.

The rearrangement joins TRBV10-3 to TRBJ2-3; D remains unclear. Trimming removed 2 bases from V and 0 bases from J, with 9 bases in between. The CDR3 is 15 residues long. CDR1 is ENHRY, CDR2 SYGVKD, per germline. CDR3 in amino acids: CAISERATSTDTQYF. The CDR3 DNA reads as TGTGCCATCAGTGAGCGGGCCACGAGCACAGATACGCAGTATTTT.

The rearrangement joins TRBV5-1 to TRBJ2-2; D may be TRBD1 or TRBD2 (5 bases each). Germline V lookup: CDR1 SGHRS, CDR2 YFSETQ. This CDR3 is 19 amino acids long. Trimming removed 0 bases from V and 7 bases from J, with 25 bases in between. In DNA, the CDR3 is TGCGCCAGCAGCTTGGCCTTCTCTCATGCGGCCCCGAGGGGCGGGGAGCTGTTTTTT. It translates to CASSLAFSHAAPRGGELFF.

This clone was seen only a few times. J is TRBJ2-7 and V is TRBV5-1; the match to TRBD1 covers 10 bases. Looked up from germline, CDR1 is SGHRS and CDR2 is YFSETQ. The trim removed 4 bases at V and 5 bases at J, leaving 9 bases unmatched. The CDR3 sequence is 15 residues long. CDR3: CASSRQGANSDEQYF. CDR3 nucleotide sequence: TGCGCCAGCAGCAGACAGGGGGCAAATTCGGACGAGCAGTACTTC.

This rearrangement joins TRBV30 to TRBJ2-7; perhaps TRBD1 as D (5 bases). CDR1 GTSNPN and CDR2 SVGIG come from the germline V gene (reference sequence). The CDR3 runs 12 residues. Deletions cut 8 bases from V and 0 bases from J, with 11 bases between. CDR3 nucleotides: TGTGCCCTGGGGCCCAGCTCCTACGAGCAGTACTTC. It translates to CALGPSSYEQYF.

This clone showed up just a few times. CDR3 DNA sequence: TGTGCCAGCACTCCTAGCGGCGCTCAAGAGACCCAGTACTTC. It encodes CASTPSGAQETQYF. V usage is TRBV27 and J usage is TRBJ2-5; 7 bases are a match to TRBD2. The germline V gene encodes CDR1 MNHEY and CDR2 SMNVEV (reference sequence). The CDR3 contains 14 residues. After removal of 7 bases from V and 2 bases from J, the junction contained 7 bases not matched to a gene.

The chain couples TRBV6-5 to TRBJ2-7; 7 bases agree with TRBD1. CDR1 and CDR2 (germline): MNHEY, SVGAGI. V trimming: 6 bases; J trimming: 3 bases; junction bases outside the gene matches: 5. The CDR3 totals 13 residues. CDR3: CASSRDSRYEQYF. CDR3 nucleotide sequence: TGTGCCAGCAGCCGGGACAGCCGCTACGAGCAGTACTTC.

V gene TRBV28 combines with J gene TRBJ2-3; 9 positions match TRBD2. The CDR3 sequence is 18 residues long. Germline-derived CDR1 and CDR2 are MDHEN and SYDVKM. J gave up 6 bases and V 2 bases, and 15 bases lay outside the gene matches. The CDR3 nucleotides are TGTGCCAGCAGTTTAGGGGCACTGGCGGGGGGGTTCTGGGATACGCAGTATTTT. Encoded protein: CASSLGALAGGFWDTQYF.

J is TRBJ2-5 and V is TRBV4-1; the D is unclear. Trimming took off 2 bases at V and 5 bases at J, with 9 bases between the two ends. The germline gives CDR1 MGHRA, CDR2 YSYEKL. The CDR3 has 13 amino acids. The CDR3 spells CASSQSGRETQYF. The CDR3 bases are TGCGCCAGCAGCCAAAGTGGGCGGGAGACCCAGTACTTC.

V is TRBV11-3 and J is TRBJ2-7; the D gene is possibly TRBD1 (6 bases). CDR1 and CDR2 from the germline V gene are SGHNT and YENEEA. The CDR3 sequence is 12 residues long. V lost 4 bases to trimming and J lost 6 bases, with 10 bases between them. Here the CDR3 reads CASSSKGGEQYF. CDR3 DNA sequence: TGTGCCAGCAGCTCGAAAGGGGGCGAGCAGTACTTC.

The rearrangement joins TRBV6-5 to TRBJ2-3; TRBD1 agrees at 7 bases. V gave up 6 bases and J gave up 6 bases; unmatched junction bases: 3. This CDR3 comprises 12 residues. Per germline, CDR1 MNHEY and CDR2 SVGAGI. CDR3 in amino acids: CASRTGSDTQYF. The DNA of the CDR3 is TGTGCCAGCAGGACAGGGTCGGATACGCAGTATTTT.

This clone showed up just once. V is TRBV11-2 and J is TRBJ2-7; D gene uncertain. V dropped 2 bases and J dropped 3 bases, with 11 bases sitting between them. This CDR3 contains 14 residues. Germline-derived CDR1 and CDR2 are SGHAT and FQNNGV. CDR3 sequence: CASSLSVPSYEQYF. CDR3 in DNA: TGTGCCAGCAGCTTAAGCGTTCCCAGCTACGAGCAGTACTTC.

For this clone: Other DNA sequences in this sample translate to the same CDR3. V usage is TRBV9 and J usage is TRBJ2-1, with D unclear. The germline CDR1 and CDR2 sequences are SGDLS and YYNGEE. Trimming removed 0 bases at V and 4 bases at J, with 5 bases between. CDR3 length equals 13 residues. The CDR3 region is CASSVGQYNEQFF. The CDR3 nucleotides read TGTGCCAGCAGCGTAGGTCAGTACAATGAGCAGTTCTTC.

The J gene is TRBJ2-4, the V gene TRBV2; 10 bases match TRBD1. V shed 9 bases, J shed 6 bases, and the junction held 8 bases outside the gene matches. There are 14 residues in the CDR3. The germline gives CDR1 SNHLY, CDR2 FYNNEI. The CDR3 region has the DNA TGTGCCAGTCGGGACAGGGGCCCATTAAACATTCAGTACTTC. Protein product: CASRDRGPLNIQYF.

The sample holds one count of this clone. This chain uses TRBV13 with TRBJ2-3, with TRBD2 matching over 9 bases. The germline V gene has CDR1 PRHDT and CDR2 FYEKMQ (reference sequence). The CDR3 sequence is 14 residues long. Germline trimming cut 6 bases from V and 3 bases from J; bases unmatched to any gene: 4. Here the CDR3 DNA reads TGTGCCAGCAGTATTAGCGGGAGTACAGATACGCAGTATTTT. Protein: CASSISGSTDTQYF.

This clone was picked up one time. This rearrangement joins TRBV5-1 to TRBJ2-7; 11 bases map to TRBD2. Germline CDR1 SGHRS, CDR2 YFSETQ. V was clipped by 0 bases and J by 5 bases; unmatched bases: 10. The CDR3 is 17 amino acids. CDR3 DNA: TGCGCCAGCAGCTTGGGATTTAGCGGGAGGGCCAGAGACGAGCAGTACTTC. Translating gives CASSLGFSGRARDEQYF.

V usage is TRBV18 and J usage is TRBJ2-7; D unclear. CDR1 is KGHSH, CDR2 LQKENI, per germline. Trimming removed 5 bases from V and 0 bases from J, with 11 bases in between. The CDR3 covers 14 residues. The CDR3 DNA sequence: TGTGCCAGCTCAAGACTGGCCCTCTCCTACGAGCAGTACTTC. This sequence encodes CASSRLALSYEQYF.

The chain has TRBV23-1 and TRBJ1-5; D not certain. TRBV23-1 is flagged as an ORF with uncertain function. V lost 2 bases and J lost 5, with 7 bases in between. This CDR3 has 13 residues. DNA for the CDR3: TGCGCCAGCAGTCAAGACGGCCATCAGCCCCAGCATTTT. Protein sequence: CASSQDGHQPQHF.